The 2 T cell receptor beta chains given below trace back to one sample, sequenced in a study of control samples from healthy donors and cancer patients. Repertoires were generated with immunoSEQ multiplex PCR, while TCRdb's copy carries only in-frame clones and drops some. This sample yields more than 95,000 clones, of which around 87% are seen a single time; about 1.1% belongs to the top ten. Specimen: PBMCs. The origin of the receptors is a woman in her forties or fifties with colorectal cancer.

The genes are TRBV3-1 (or the pseudogene TRBV3-2) and TRBJ2-2; 7 bases agree with TRBD2. Germline CDR1 is LGHDT and CDR2 is YNNKEL (reference sequence). J was trimmed by 0 bases and V by 4 bases; bases with no gene match: 8. The CDR3 has 17 residues. Here the CDR3 DNA reads TGTGCCAGCAGCCTTGGCGGGAGATACTCGAACACCGGGGAGCTGTTTTTT. It encodes CASSLGGRYSNTGELFF.

The chain recombines TRBV29-1 with TRBJ2-7; TRBD2 matches 8 bases. This CDR3 is 17 amino acids long. V trimming: 1 base; J trimming: 5 bases; junction bases outside the gene matches: 16. From germline, CDR1 is SQVTM and CDR2 ANQGSEA. CDR3 sequence: CSVEGRGAGAFFHEQYF. DNA for the CDR3: TGCAGCGTTGAAGGACGTGGAGCGGGAGCTTTCTTTCACGAGCAGTACTTC.